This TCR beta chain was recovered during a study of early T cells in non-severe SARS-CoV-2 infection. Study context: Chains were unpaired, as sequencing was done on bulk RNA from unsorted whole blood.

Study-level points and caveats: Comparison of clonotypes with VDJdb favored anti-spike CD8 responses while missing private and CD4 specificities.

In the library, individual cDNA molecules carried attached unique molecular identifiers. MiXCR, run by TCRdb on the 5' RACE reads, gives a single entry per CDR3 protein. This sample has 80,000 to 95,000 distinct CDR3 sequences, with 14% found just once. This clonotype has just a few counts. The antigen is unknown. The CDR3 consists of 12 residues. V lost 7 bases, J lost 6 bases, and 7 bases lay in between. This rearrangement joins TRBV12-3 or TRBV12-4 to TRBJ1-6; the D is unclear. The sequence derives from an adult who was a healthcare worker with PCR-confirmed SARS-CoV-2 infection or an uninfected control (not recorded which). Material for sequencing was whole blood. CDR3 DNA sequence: TGTGCCAGCACAGAGGCTAATTCACCCCTCCACTTT. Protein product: CASTEANSPLHF.